These T cell receptor beta chains were read from a single sample in a study of T-cell reconstitution after alpha-beta-depleted transplantation in children. TCRdb used MiXCR to reprocess the PCR reads, holding one entry per CDR3 protein. The sample includes approximately 640,000 distinct CDR3 sequences, approximately 16% of them seen just once. Sample: PBMCs from the stem cell graft donor, taken from the stem cell graft. The receptors come from a human donor who donated a stem cell graft to a child with acute myeloid leukemia. CDR3s include the opening cysteine and the closing phenylalanine or tryptophan. A D gene is named only where the DNA matches it firmly. The listing skips clone size in some rows; elsewhere it reads once, few, many or a size class.

clone size	J gene	D gene	V gene	CDR3 protein	CDR3 DNA
many	TRBJ2-7	.	TRBV12-3/TRBV12-4	CASSLKGQDEQYF	TGTGCCAGCAGTTTAAAGGGTCAGGACGAGCAGTACTTC
many	TRBJ1-5	TRBD1	TRBV29-1	CSVGQGSHQPQHF	TGCAGCGTTGGACAGGGATCCCATCAGCCCCAGCATTTT
few	TRBJ2-7	TRBD1	TRBV4-3	CASSQVQGARYEQYF	TGCGCCAGCAGCCAAGTGCAGGGGGCTCGATACGAGCAGTACTTC
many	TRBJ2-5	.	TRBV6-6	CASSYSAETQYF	TGTGCCAGCAGTTACTCGGCGGAGACCCAGTACTTC
many	TRBJ2-2	.	TRBV12-3/TRBV12-4	CASSWTENTGELFF	TGTGCCAGCAGTTGGACAGAGAACACCGGGGAGCTGTTTTTT
.	TRBJ1-2	TRBD1	TRBV5-1	CASSREDRPNYGYTF	TGCGCCAGCAGCCGGGAGGACAGGCCAAACTATGGCTACACCTTC
.	TRBJ2-2	.	TRBV10-1	CASSELENTGELFF	TGCGCCAGCAGTGAACTGGAGAACACCGGGGAGCTGTTTTTT
many	TRBJ2-3	TRBD2	TRBV20-1	CSPGPGLAPDTQYF	TGCAGCCCCGGACCGGGACTAGCCCCAGATACGCAGTATTTT
.	TRBJ2-5	.	TRBV7-7	CASRRLGTETQYF	TGTGCCAGCAGACGGCTAGGGACAGAGACCCAGTACTTC
few	TRBJ2-1	TRBD1	TRBV5-1	CASSLLGQGALSSYNEQFF	TGCGCCAGCAGCCTGCTCGGACAGGGGGCCCTAAGCTCCTACAATGAGCAGTTCTTC
few	TRBJ2-1	TRBD2	TRBV10-2	CASNFLAGGNNEQFF	TGCGCCAGCAACTTCCTAGCGGGGGGGAACAATGAGCAGTTCTTC
.	TRBJ2-6	.	TRBV5-1	CASSLPTNSGANVLTF	TGCGCCAGCAGCTTACCGACGAACTCTGGGGCCAACGTCCTGACTTTC
many	TRBJ1-1	TRBD1	TRBV20-1	CSARDLTGDITEAFF	TGCAGTGCTAGAGATTTAACAGGGGACATAACTGAAGCTTTCTTT
few	TRBJ2-3	.	TRBV20-1	CSARRDSGTDTQYF	TGCAGTGCTAGAAGGGACTCGGGCACAGATACGCAGTATTTT
.	TRBJ1-5	.	TRBV20-1	CSVSSGGTNQPQHF	TGCAGTGTAAGTTCGGGGGGAACGAATCAGCCCCAGCATTTT
many	TRBJ2-2	TRBD2	TRBV29-1	CSVGPLAGGMNTGELFF	TGCAGCGTTGGTCCACTAGCGGGGGGCATGAACACCGGGGAGCTGTTTTTT
.	TRBJ1-3	.	TRBV5-1	CASSLGQTSSGNTIYF	TGCGCCAGCAGCTTGGGACAGACCTCCTCTGGAAACACCATATATTTT
.	TRBJ2-5	.	TRBV20-1	CSARDWGGETQYF	TGCAGTGCTAGAGATTGGGGCGGGGAGACCCAGTACTTC
many	TRBJ2-3	.	TRBV5-4	CASSRSKTDTQYF	TGTGCCAGCAGCCGGTCCAAGACAGATACGCAGTATTTT
many	TRBJ2-3	TRBD2	TRBV25-1	CASSDTSGYTDTQYF	TGTGCCAGCAGTGATACTAGCGGTTACACAGATACGCAGTATTTT
few	TRBJ2-7	.	TRBV12-3/TRBV12-4	CASSNPGGGSNYEQYF	TGTGCCAGCAGTAACCCCGGGGGAGGAAGTAACTACGAGCAGTACTTC
few	TRBJ1-5	.	TRBV9	CASSVTDSNQPQHF	TGTGCCAGCAGCGTAACGGATAGCAATCAGCCCCAGCATTTT
many	TRBJ1-1	TRBD1	TRBV20-1	CSASDRVGTEAFF	TGCAGTGCTTCGGACAGGGTCGGCACTGAAGCTTTCTTT
.	TRBJ1-2	TRBD1	TRBV20-1	CREGQGKGGTF	TGCAGGGAGGGACAGGGAAAAGGAGGCACCTTC
many	TRBJ2-7	TRBD1	TRBV29-1	CSAGTGSTYEQYF	TGCAGCGCCGGGACAGGCTCGACCTACGAGCAGTACTTC
.	TRBJ2-1	.	TRBV4-3	CASSLQAGINEQFF	TGCGCCAGCAGCCTCCAGGCAGGTATCAATGAGCAGTTCTTC
.	TRBJ1-1	TRBD1	TRBV30	CAWTLGQANTEAFF	TGTGCCTGGACCCTCGGACAGGCCAACACTGAAGCTTTCTTT
many	TRBJ2-7	TRBD1	TRBV5-5	CASSRGTGPSYEQYF	TGTGCCAGCAGCCGCGGGACAGGGCCGTCCTACGAGCAGTACTTC
few	TRBJ2-3	TRBD2	TRBV20-1	CSARERDGGAQDTQYF	TGCAGTGCTAGAGAGAGGGACGGGGGGGCCCAAGATACGCAGTATTTT
.	TRBJ2-7	.	TRBV2	CASSDPHLSYEQYF	TGTGCCAGCAGTGATCCCCACCTCTCCTACGAGCAGTACTTC
few	TRBJ1-1	.	TRBV21-1	CASSKGEGRNTEAFF	TGTGCCAGCAGCAAAGGAGAGGGGCGAAACACTGAAGCTTTCTTT
.	TRBJ2-3	.	TRBV4-1	CASSRLENTDTQYF	TGCGCCAGCAGCCGACTAGAGAACACAGATACGCAGTATTTT
many	TRBJ1-5	.	TRBV20-1	CSAAGSFSNQPQHF	TGCAGTGCAGCGGGTTCCTTTAGCAATCAGCCCCAGCATTTT
many	TRBJ2-1	TRBD1	TRBV29-1	CSANPGTGHYNEQFF	TGCAGCGCCAACCCCGGGACAGGGCACTACAATGAGCAGTTCTTC
.	TRBJ1-4	.	TRBV4-1	CASSQDGLIKNEKLFF	TGCGCCAGCAGCCAAGATGGTCTCATAAAGAATGAAAAACTGTTTTTT
few	TRBJ2-1	.	TRBV30	CAWRTDLHNEQFF	TGTGCCTGGAGGACGGACTTGCACAATGAGCAGTTCTTC
many	TRBJ2-1	TRBD2	TRBV20-1	CSASSGGGGYNEQFF	TGCAGTGCTAGTAGCGGGGGGGGCGGGTACAATGAGCAGTTCTTC
.	TRBJ2-6	.	TRBV12-3/TRBV12-4	CASSLAVTARGANVLTF	TGTGCCAGCAGTTTAGCGGTGACGGCTCGTGGGGCCAACGTCCTGACTTTC
many	TRBJ2-7	.	TRBV10-2	CASRVSTYEQYF	TGCGCCAGCAGAGTTAGCACCTACGAGCAGTACTTC
few	TRBJ2-1	TRBD1	TRBV9	CASSGGDRDRTYNEQFF	TGTGCCAGCAGCGGGGGAGATAGGGACAGGACCTACAATGAGCAGTTCTTC
once	TRBJ1-2	.	TRBV6-1	CASRRSGRNHGYTF	TGTGCCAGCAGACGCTCGGGACGGAACCATGGCTACACCTTC
many	TRBJ2-5	TRBD1	TRBV29-1	CSVIRANRGETQYF	TGCAGCGTTATTAGAGCGAACAGGGGAGAGACCCAGTACTTC
many	TRBJ2-1	TRBD1	TRBV20-1	CSAREGGQDYNEQFF	TGCAGTGCTAGAGAAGGGGGACAGGACTACAATGAGCAGTTCTTC
many	TRBJ2-3	TRBD2	TRBV7-2	CASSRTRTDTQYF	TGTGCCAGCAGCAGGACTAGAACAGATACGCAGTATTTT
many	TRBJ1-2	.	TRBV12-3/TRBV12-4	CASLERVYGYTF	TGTGCCAGCCTGGAGCGGGTCTATGGCTACACCTTC
many	TRBJ2-3	.	TRBV29-1	CSVSPNTDTQYF	TGCAGCGTTAGCCCGAACACAGATACGCAGTATTTT
.	TRBJ1-5	.	TRBV12-3/TRBV12-4	CASSWAVAEPQHF	TGTGCCAGCAGTTGGGCGGTGGCGGAGCCCCAGCATTTT
many	TRBJ2-3	TRBD1	TRBV6-2/TRBV6-3	CASRSPGQGAGDTQYF	TGTGCCAGCAGGTCCCCGGGACAGGGGGCCGGGGATACGCAGTATTTT
many	TRBJ2-1	TRBD2	TRBV29-1	CSVAGLAGGSSSYNEQFF	TGCAGCGTTGCGGGGTTAGCGGGGGGGTCGAGCTCCTACAATGAGCAGTTCTTC
.	TRBJ2-2	.	TRBV7-9	CASSSRSGDLTGELFF	TGTGCCAGCAGCTCCCGGTCGGGGGACCTCACCGGGGAGCTGTTTTTT
many	TRBJ2-6	.	TRBV6-1	CASSPGSGANVLTF	TGTGCCAGCAGCCCAGGCTCTGGGGCCAACGTCCTGACTTTC
many	TRBJ1-6	.	TRBV20-1	CSARRSNSPLHF	TGCAGTGCCCGACGGAGCAATTCACCCCTCCACTTT
many	TRBJ2-7	.	TRBV29-1	CSVQVGRSYEQYF	TGCAGCGTCCAAGTGGGGCGATCCTACGAGCAGTACTTC
.	TRBJ2-2	TRBD1	TRBV5-1	CASSLSGTATGELFF	TGCGCCAGCAGCTTATCCGGGACAGCCACCGGGGAGCTGTTTTTT
.	TRBJ2-2	TRBD2	TRBV4-2	CASSPSSTSANTGELFF	TGTGCCAGCAGCCCCTCGTCAACTAGCGCTAACACCGGGGAGCTGTTTTTT
many	TRBJ2-2	.	TRBV7-3	CASSLTANTGELFF	TGTGCCAGCAGCTTGACAGCGAACACCGGGGAGCTGTTTTTT